This T cell receptor (beta chain) is drawn from a study of blood T cell repertoires in COVID-19. The age range of participants was about 18 to 100 years, with residence in about two dozen US areas. The data were produced by immunoSEQ multiplex PCR, yet TCRdb's version contains in-frame clones alone and is incomplete. The sample gives around 130,000 clones, about 86% of which show up once; roughly 2.3% is in the top ten. What was sequenced was PBMCs or T cells enriched from blood (not recorded which). The source is a woman in her forties or fifties who had recovered from COVID-19.

As DNA, the CDR3 is TGTGCCAGCAGCTTGGCCGCAGGGTACGAGCAGTACTTC. The encoded protein is CASSLAAGYEQYF. The J gene is TRBJ2-7, the V gene TRBV5-4, with D maybe TRBD1 (5 bases). The V gene's germline CDR1 is SGHNT and CDR2 YYREEE (reference sequence). V lost 0 bases and J lost 4, with 8 bases in between. The CDR3 loop spans 13 amino acids.